One sample yielded the 21 T cell receptor beta chains listed below, sequenced in a study of graft-versus-host responses after intestinal transplantation. Data came from immunoSEQ multiplex PCR; TCRdb stores just in-frame clones and leaves some out. The data show approximately 100,000 clones, roughly 86% seen once. Sequenced here: PBMCs, sampled 255 days after intestinal transplant. These receptors were taken from a human patient who received an intestinal transplant, so some T cells may come from the graft donor.

The chain employs TRBV6-1 and TRBJ1-2, with 8 positions matching TRBD1. CDR1 is MNHNS, CDR2 SASEGT, per germline. V lost 4 bases and J lost 7; bases outside the gene matches: 8. The CDR3 contains 14 residues. In DNA form, the CDR3 reads TGTGCCAGCAGTGCGGACAGGGAACTATCTGGCTACACCTTC. This encodes CASSADRELSGYTF.

The chain joins TRBV6-1 to TRBJ2-1; 8 nucleotides match TRBD2. The CDR3 spans 15 residues. The junction had 2 bases not matched to a gene; V was cut back by 4 bases and J by 0 bases. The germline V gene has CDR1 MNHNS and CDR2 SASEGT. The CDR3 region is CASSATSGSYNEQFF. CDR3 sequence (DNA): TGTGCCAGCAGTGCCACTAGCGGCTCCTACAATGAGCAGTTCTTC.

This rearrangement joins TRBV28 to TRBJ2-1, with TRBD2 identical over 8 bases. J gave up 7 bases and V 6 bases, and 8 bases lay outside the gene matches. This CDR3 contains 14 residues. Germline V lookup: CDR1 MDHEN, CDR2 SYDVKM. The CDR3 DNA sequence: TGTGCCAGCAGGGTAAGCGGGAGAGGAAATGAGCAGTTCTTC. Translating gives CASRVSGRGNEQFF.

The gene calls are TRBV5-5 and TRBJ2-7; no clear D. V was shortened by 6 bases and J by 2 bases, with 15 bases between the two germline ends. Looked up from germline, CDR1 is SGHKS and CDR2 is YYEKEE (reference sequence). The CDR3 sequence is 14 residues long. CDR3 bases: TGTGCCAGCACCCCAGCAAGCCAACCCTACGAGCAGTACTTC. Its protein product is CASTPASQPYEQYF.

This rearrangement joins TRBV7-9 to TRBJ1-4; 7 positions match TRBD1. The CDR3 is 15 residues long. V lost 3 bases to trimming and J lost 8 bases; unmatched junction nucleotides: 9. Germline CDR1 SEHNR, CDR2 FQNEAQ (reference sequence). DNA of the CDR3: TGTGCCAGCAGCTTCAGGGGGATGGTAGGGGAAAAACTGTTTTTT. As protein: CASSFRGMVGEKLFF.

The V and J genes are TRBV5-4 and TRBJ2-2, with 16 positions matching TRBD2. Germline V gives CDR1 SGHNT, CDR2 YYREEE (reference sequence). Trimming took 0 bases from V and 5 from J; bases not matched to a gene: 1. The CDR3 contains 17 residues. CDR3 in DNA: TGTGCCAGCAGCTTGGCGGGACTAGCGGGGGGGACCGGGGAGCTGTTTTTT. It encodes CASSLAGLAGGTGELFF. Using reference TRBV5-4 and TRBJ2-2 for the parts outside the CDR3, the full variable domain is ETGVTQSPTHLIKTRGQQVTLRCSSQSGHNTVSWYQQALGQGPQFIFQYYREEENGRGNFPPRFSGLQFPNYSSELNVNALELDDSALYLCASSLAGLAGGTGELFFGEGSRLTVL.

V usage is TRBV9 and J usage is TRBJ2-2; D gene unclear. Germline CDR1 and CDR2: SGDLS and YYNGEE. Deletions cut 3 bases from V and 3 bases from J, with 9 bases between. This CDR3 comprises 14 residues. The DNA of the CDR3 is TGTGCCAGCAGCGGTTACACGGACACCGGGGAGCTGTTTTTT. Residues: CASSGYTDTGELFF.

The CDR3 region has the DNA TGTGCCAGCAGTCGCGGGTTAGGGGGGACTGAAGCTTTCTTT. Amino acids: CASSRGLGGTEAFF. The genes are TRBV6-5 and TRBJ1-1, with D possibly matching TRBD1 (6 bases). This CDR3 has 14 amino acids. CDR1 is MNHEY, CDR2 SVGAGI, per germline. Trimming took 5 bases from V and 5 from J, leaving 15 bases between them.

The chain links TRBV5-1 to TRBJ2-5; 7 nucleotides align to TRBD1. CDR1 and CDR2 (germline): SGHRS, YFSETQ. This CDR3 region has 17 residues. The trim removed 1 base at V and 5 bases at J, leaving 14 bases unmatched. The CDR3 region is CASSLTRGQGRVETQYF. The DNA of the CDR3 is TGCGCCAGCAGCTTGACGAGGGGGCAGGGTCGAGTGGAGACCCAGTACTTC.

There are a few counts of this clone. The rearrangement joins TRBV5-6 to TRBJ1-2, with unresolved D. This CDR3 has 15 amino acids. Trimming pared 0 bases from V and 1 base from J, leaving 10 bases between. Germline loops: CDR1 SGHDT, CDR2 YYEEEE. The CDR3 nucleotides are TGTGCCAGCAGCTTGGGCCAGATGGGTAACTATGGCTACACCTTC. Protein product: CASSLGQMGNYGYTF. Supplemented by reference TRBV5-6 and TRBJ1-2, the full variable domain reads DAGVTQSPTHLIKTRGQQVTLRCSPKSGHDTVSWYQQALGQGPQFIFQYYEEEERQRGNFPDRFSGHQFPNYSSELNVNALLLGDSALYLCASSLGQMGNYGYTFGSGTRLTVV.

In its sample, this clone was seen once. The J gene is TRBJ1-1, the V gene TRBV6-1; D is unresolved. Germline V gene lookup returns CDR1 MNHNS and CDR2 SASEGT. This CDR3 spans 16 amino acids. Trimming pared 0 bases from V and 0 bases from J, leaving 11 bases between. CDR3 protein: CASSEASIGLNTEAFF. The CDR3 bases are TGTGCCAGCAGTGAAGCGAGCATAGGATTGAACACTGAAGCTTTCTTT.

The chain joins TRBV7-2 to TRBJ1-3; D not resolved. V was clipped by 6 bases and J by 1 base, with 13 bases between them. This CDR3 comprises 15 residues. Germline V gene data show CDR1 as SGHTA and CDR2 as FQGNSA. DNA of the CDR3: TGTGCCAGCAGGGCGACTGTTACATCTGGAAACACCATATATTTT. Residues: CASRATVTSGNTIYF. The whole variable domain, filled in from reference TRBV7-2 and TRBJ1-3, reads GAGVSQSPSNKVTEKGKDVELRCDPISGHTALYWYRQSLGQGLEFLIYFQGNSAPDKSGLPSDRFSAERTGGSVSTLTIQRTQQEDSAVYLCASRATVTSGNTIYFGEGSWLTVV.

V usage is TRBV7-8 and J usage is TRBJ2-4, with 8 bases that match TRBD2. The V gene's germline CDR1 is SGHVS and CDR2 FQNEAQ. This CDR3 contains 16 residues. V dropped 2 bases and J dropped 0; count of bases not matched to a gene: 3. CDR3 nucleotide sequence: TGTGCCAGCAGCTTAATTAGCGGGACAGCCAAAAACATTCAGTACTTC. Translation: CASSLISGTAKNIQYF.

The CDR3 protein is CASMPQQGPLNEQFF. The CDR3 DNA reads TGTGCCAGCATGCCCCAACAGGGGCCCCTCAATGAGCAGTTCTTC. The chain employs TRBV6-1 and TRBJ2-1; TRBD1 matches 7 bases. Germline V gene data show CDR1 as MNHNS and CDR2 as SASEGT. This CDR3 is built from 15 residues. J lost 6 bases, V lost 7 bases, and 12 bases had no gene match.

The J gene is TRBJ2-7, the V gene TRBV12-5; 9 nucleotides line up with TRBD2. The J segment lost 2 bases and the V segment lost 7 bases, leaving 9 bases of the junction unmatched. Per germline, CDR1 LGHNT and CDR2 FRNRAP. The CDR3 is made up of 15 amino acids. CDR3 amino acids: CASAPSGRPPYEQYF. The CDR3 DNA is TGTGCTAGTGCCCCCAGCGGGAGGCCCCCCTACGAGCAGTACTTC.

The chain combines TRBV2 with TRBJ2-1, with a weak D call TRBD1 (6 bases). The V end lost 9 bases, the J end lost 3 bases, and 18 bases lay between the germline ends. Germline CDR1 reads SNHLY; CDR2 reads FYNNEI. The CDR3 sequence is 15 residues long. CDR3 amino acids: CASQHRDIFYNEQFF. In DNA form, the CDR3 reads TGTGCCAGTCAACATAGGGACATTTTCTACAATGAGCAGTTCTTC.

The rearrangement links TRBV5-1 to TRBJ2-3; 15 positions agree with TRBD2. Germline CDR1 is SGHRS and CDR2 is YFSETQ. The CDR3 has 18 residues. Losses at the gene ends were 4 bases for V and 6 bases for J; bases not matched to a gene: 12. CDR3 in amino acids: CASSTRTSGGARVDTQYF. For the CDR3, the DNA is TGCGCCAGCAGCACACGGACTAGCGGGGGGGCTCGGGTGGATACGCAGTATTTT.

The chain couples TRBV6-1 to TRBJ2-2; possibly TRBD2 for D (5 bases). CDR3 length: 15 amino acids. Trimming pared 4 bases from V and 7 bases from J, leaving 16 bases between. Germline V gene data show CDR1 as MNHNS and CDR2 as SASEGT. CDR3 DNA sequence: TGTGCCAGCAGTGGGACTCCATCCCTCCTCGGGGAGCTGTTTTTT. This sequence encodes CASSGTPSLLGELFF.

The genes are TRBV4-2 and TRBJ2-2, with 8 bases that match TRBD2. CDR1 and CDR2 (germline): LGHNA, YNFKEQ. The CDR3 sequence is 16 residues long. J lost 2 bases, V lost 3 bases, and 5 bases had no gene match. Here the CDR3 reads CASSHNSGENTGELFF. For the CDR3, the DNA is TGTGCCAGCAGCCATAATAGCGGGGAAAACACCGGGGAGCTGTTTTTT.

The chain joins TRBV7-2 to TRBJ2-1; TRBD2 aligns across 10 bases. Germline assignment: CDR1 SGHTA and CDR2 FQGNSA. Losses at the gene ends were 2 bases for V and 12 bases for J; bases not matched to a gene: 10. CDR3 size: 15 residues. DNA of the CDR3: TGTGCCAGCAGCTTACGCCTAGCGGGGGAAATTCGGCAGTTCTTC. This codes for CASSLRLAGEIRQFF.

V is TRBV19 and J is TRBJ2-2; a weak D match, TRBD1 (6 bases). Deletions cut 1 base from V and 0 bases from J, with 6 bases between. This CDR3 is built from 15 residues. Per germline, CDR1 LNHDA and CDR2 SQIVND (reference sequence). The CDR3 nucleotides read TGTGCCAGTAGTATAGGGACAGCGAACACCGGGGAGCTGTTTTTT. This encodes CASSIGTANTGELFF.